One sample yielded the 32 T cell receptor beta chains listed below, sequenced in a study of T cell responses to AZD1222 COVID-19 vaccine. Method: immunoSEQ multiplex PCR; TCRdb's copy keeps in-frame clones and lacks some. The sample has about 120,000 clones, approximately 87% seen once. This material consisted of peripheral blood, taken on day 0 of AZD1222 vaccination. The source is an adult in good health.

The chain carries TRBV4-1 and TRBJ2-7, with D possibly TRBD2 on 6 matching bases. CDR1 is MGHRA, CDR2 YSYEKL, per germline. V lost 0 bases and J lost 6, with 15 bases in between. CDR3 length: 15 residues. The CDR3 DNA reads TGCGCCAGCAGCCAAGACGGGCTAGCGCGAACCGAGCAGTACTTC. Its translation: CASSQDGLARTEQYF.

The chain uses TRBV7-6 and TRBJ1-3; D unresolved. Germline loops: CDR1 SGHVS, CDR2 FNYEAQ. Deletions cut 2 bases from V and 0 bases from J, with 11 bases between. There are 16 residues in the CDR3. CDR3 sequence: CASSLSLLNSGNTIYF. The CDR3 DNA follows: TGTGCCAGCAGCTTATCACTTTTGAACTCTGGAAACACCATATATTTT. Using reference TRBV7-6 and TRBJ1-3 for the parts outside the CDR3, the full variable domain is GAGVSQSPRYKVTKRGQDVALRCDPISGHVSLYWYRQALGQGPEFLTYFNYEAQQDKSGLPNDRFSAERPEGSISTLTIQRTEQRDSAMYRCASSLSLLNSGNTIYFGEGSWLTVV.

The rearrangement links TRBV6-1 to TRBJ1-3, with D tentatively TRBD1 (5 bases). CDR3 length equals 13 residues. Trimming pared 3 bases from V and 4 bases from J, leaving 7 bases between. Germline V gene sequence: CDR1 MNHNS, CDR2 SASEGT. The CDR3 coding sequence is TGTGCCAGCAGTGACAGGGCAGGAAACACCATATATTTT. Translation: CASSDRAGNTIYF.

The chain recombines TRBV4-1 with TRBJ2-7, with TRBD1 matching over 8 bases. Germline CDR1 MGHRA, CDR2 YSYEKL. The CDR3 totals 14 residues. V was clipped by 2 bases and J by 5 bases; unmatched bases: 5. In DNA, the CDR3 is TGCGCCAGCAGCCAACGGACAGGGCGCAACGAGCAGTACTTC. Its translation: CASSQRTGRNEQYF.

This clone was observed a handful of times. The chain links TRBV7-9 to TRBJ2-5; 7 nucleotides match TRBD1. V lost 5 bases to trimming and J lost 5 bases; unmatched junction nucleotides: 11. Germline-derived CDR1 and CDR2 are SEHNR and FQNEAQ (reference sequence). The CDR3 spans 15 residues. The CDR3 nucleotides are TGTGCCAGCAGCCGCCTTGGACAGGCGAAGGAGACCCAGTACTTC. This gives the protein CASSRLGQAKETQYF.

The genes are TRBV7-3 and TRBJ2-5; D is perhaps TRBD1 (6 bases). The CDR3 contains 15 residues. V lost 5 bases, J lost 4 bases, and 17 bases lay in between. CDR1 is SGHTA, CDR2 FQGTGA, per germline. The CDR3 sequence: CASSPGPGQRETQYF. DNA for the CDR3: TGTGCCAGCAGCCCGGGGCCGGGACAACGAGAGACCCAGTACTTC.

The CDR3 DNA follows: TGTGCCAGCAGTTTAAGTCCAACTAGAATAGAGACCCAGTACTTC. It codes for CASSLSPTRIETQYF. The chain combines TRBV28 with TRBJ2-5; possible D gene TRBD2, 5 bases. The CDR3 extends over 15 amino acids. V was pared by 2 bases and J by 4 bases, with 14 bases between. The V gene's germline CDR1 is MDHEN and CDR2 SYDVKM. Looking up the rest from reference TRBV28 and TRBJ2-5 gives the full variable domain: DVKVTQSSRYLVKRTGEKVFLECVQDMDHENMFWYRQDPGLGLRLIYFSYDVKMKEKGDIPEGYSVSREKKERFSLILESASTNQTSMYLCASSLSPTRIETQYFGPGTRLLVL.

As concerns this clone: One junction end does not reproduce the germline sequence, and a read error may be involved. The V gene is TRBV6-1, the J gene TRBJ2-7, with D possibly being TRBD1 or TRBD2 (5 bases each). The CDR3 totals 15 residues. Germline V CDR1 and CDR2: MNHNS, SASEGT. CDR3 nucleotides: TGTGCCAGCAGAGAAGGGACGGGCAGAACCTACGAGCAGTACTTC. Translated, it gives CASREGTGRTYEQYF.

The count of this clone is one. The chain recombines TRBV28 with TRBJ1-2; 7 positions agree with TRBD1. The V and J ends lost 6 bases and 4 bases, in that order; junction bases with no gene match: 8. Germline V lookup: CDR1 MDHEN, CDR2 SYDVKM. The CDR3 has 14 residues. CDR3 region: CASSSGGLGYGYTF. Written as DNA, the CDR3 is TGTGCCAGCAGCTCAGGGGGGTTGGGCTATGGCTACACCTTC.

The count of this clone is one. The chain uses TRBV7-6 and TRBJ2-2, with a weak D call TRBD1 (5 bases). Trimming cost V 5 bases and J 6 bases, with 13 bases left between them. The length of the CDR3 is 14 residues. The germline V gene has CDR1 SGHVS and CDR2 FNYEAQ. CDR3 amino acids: CASSNAGYSGELFF. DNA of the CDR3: TGTGCCAGCAGCAACGCAGGGTATTCCGGGGAGCTGTTTTTT.

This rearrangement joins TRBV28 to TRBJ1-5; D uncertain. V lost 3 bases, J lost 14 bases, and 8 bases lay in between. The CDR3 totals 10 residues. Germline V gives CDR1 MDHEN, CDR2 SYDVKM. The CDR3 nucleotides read TGTGCCAGCAGTTTTGATATTAAGCATTTT. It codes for CASSFDIKHF.

This CDR3 reads CASREIAGGPYEQFF. Written as DNA, the CDR3 is TGTGCCAGCAGAGAAATAGCGGGAGGGCCCTATGAGCAGTTCTTC. The chain links TRBV6-6 to TRBJ2-1, with 11 nucleotides matching TRBD2. The CDR3 covers 15 residues. V dropped 6 bases and J dropped 8; count of bases not matched to a gene: 9. Looked up from germline, CDR1 is MNHNY and CDR2 is SVGAGI (reference sequence).

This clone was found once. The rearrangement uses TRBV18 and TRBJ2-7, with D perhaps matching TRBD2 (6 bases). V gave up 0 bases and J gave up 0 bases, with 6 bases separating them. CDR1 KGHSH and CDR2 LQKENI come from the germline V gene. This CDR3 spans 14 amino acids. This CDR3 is CASSPPGGSYEQYF. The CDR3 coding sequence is TGTGCCAGCTCACCACCGGGGGGCTCCTACGAGCAGTACTTC.

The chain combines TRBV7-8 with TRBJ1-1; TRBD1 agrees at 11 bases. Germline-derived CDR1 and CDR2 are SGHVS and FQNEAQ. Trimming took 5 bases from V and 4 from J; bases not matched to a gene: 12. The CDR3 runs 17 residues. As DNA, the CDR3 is TGTGCCAGCAGCCATATACCACTGGGACAGGGGGGCACTGAAGCTTTCTTT. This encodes CASSHIPLGQGGTEAFF.

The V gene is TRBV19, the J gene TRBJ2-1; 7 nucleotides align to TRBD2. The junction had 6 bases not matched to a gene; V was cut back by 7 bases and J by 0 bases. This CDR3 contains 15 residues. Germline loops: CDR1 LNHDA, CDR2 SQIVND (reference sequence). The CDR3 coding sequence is TGTGCCAGTAATTTGGGCGGGAGCTCCTACAATGAGCAGTTCTTC. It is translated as CASNLGGSSYNEQFF.

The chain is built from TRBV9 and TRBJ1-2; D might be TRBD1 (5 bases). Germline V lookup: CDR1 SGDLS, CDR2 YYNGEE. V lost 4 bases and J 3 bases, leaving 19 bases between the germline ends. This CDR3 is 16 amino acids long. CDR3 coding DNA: TGTGCCAGCAGCAAACGGGGGGGAGGCCTTGACTATGGCTACACCTTC. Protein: CASSKRGGGLDYGYTF.

The CDR3 coding sequence is TGTGCCAGCAGCGGAGCCGGAACAACGCAGTATTTT. Amino acid sequence: CASSGAGTTQYF. The chain is built from TRBV5-8 and TRBJ2-3; D call uncertain. Germline assignment: CDR1 SGHTS and CDR2 YDEGEE. V was shortened by 4 bases and J by 9 bases, with 12 bases between the two germline ends. This CDR3 has 12 amino acids.

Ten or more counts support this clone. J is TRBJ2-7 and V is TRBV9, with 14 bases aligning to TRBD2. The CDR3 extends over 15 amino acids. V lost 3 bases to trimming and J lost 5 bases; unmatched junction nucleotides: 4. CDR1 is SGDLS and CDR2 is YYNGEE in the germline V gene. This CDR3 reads CASSAEGLAGDEQYF. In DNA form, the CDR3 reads TGTGCCAGCAGCGCTGAGGGACTAGCGGGAGACGAGCAGTACTTC.

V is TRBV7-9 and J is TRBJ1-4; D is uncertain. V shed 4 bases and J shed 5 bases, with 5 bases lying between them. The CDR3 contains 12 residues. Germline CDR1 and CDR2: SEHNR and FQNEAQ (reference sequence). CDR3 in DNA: TGTGCCAGCAGCTCTCGGAATGAAAAACTGTTTTTT. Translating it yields CASSSRNEKLFF.

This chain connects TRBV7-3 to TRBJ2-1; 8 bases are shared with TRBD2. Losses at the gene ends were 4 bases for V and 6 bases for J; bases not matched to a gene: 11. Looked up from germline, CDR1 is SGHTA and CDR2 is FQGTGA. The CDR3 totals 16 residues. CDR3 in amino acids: CASSYWEGTSPNEQFF. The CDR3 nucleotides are TGTGCCAGCAGCTACTGGGAGGGGACTAGTCCCAATGAGCAGTTCTTC. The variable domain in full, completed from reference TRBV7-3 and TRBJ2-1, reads GAGVSQTPSNKVTEKGKYVELRCDPISGHTALYWYRQSLGQGPEFLIYFQGTGAADDSGLPNDRFFAVRPEGSVSTLKIQRTERGDSAVYLCASSYWEGTSPNEQFFGPGTRLTVL.

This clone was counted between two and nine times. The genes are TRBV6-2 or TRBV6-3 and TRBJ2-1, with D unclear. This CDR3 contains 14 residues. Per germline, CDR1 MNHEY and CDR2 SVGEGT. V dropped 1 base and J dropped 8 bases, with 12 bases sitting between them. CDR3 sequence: CASSYFSRGDEQFF. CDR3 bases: TGTGCCAGCAGTTACTTTTCACGAGGCGATGAGCAGTTCTTC.

The CDR3 sequence: CGSREGTEAFF. Here the CDR3 DNA reads TGTGGCTCCAGGGAGGGCACTGAAGCTTTCTTT. The chain combines TRBV2 with TRBJ1-1; weak D call: TRBD1 (5 bases). Germline V CDR1 and CDR2: SNHLY, FYNNEI. The CDR3 runs to 11 residues.

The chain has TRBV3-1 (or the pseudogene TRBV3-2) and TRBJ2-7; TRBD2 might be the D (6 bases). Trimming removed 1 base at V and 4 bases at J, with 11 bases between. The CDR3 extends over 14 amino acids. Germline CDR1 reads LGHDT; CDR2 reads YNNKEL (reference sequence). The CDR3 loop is CASSQGDGLYEQYF. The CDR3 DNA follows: TGTGCCAGCAGCCAAGGAGACGGACTATACGAGCAGTACTTC.

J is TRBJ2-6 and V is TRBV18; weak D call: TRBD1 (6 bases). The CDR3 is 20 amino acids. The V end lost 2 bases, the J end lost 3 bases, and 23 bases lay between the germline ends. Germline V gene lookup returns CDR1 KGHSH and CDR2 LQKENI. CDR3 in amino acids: CASSPVSAGATSGGANVLTF. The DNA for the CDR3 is TGTGCCAGCTCACCAGTTAGTGCAGGGGCAACCTCTGGTGGGGCCAACGTCCTGACTTTC.

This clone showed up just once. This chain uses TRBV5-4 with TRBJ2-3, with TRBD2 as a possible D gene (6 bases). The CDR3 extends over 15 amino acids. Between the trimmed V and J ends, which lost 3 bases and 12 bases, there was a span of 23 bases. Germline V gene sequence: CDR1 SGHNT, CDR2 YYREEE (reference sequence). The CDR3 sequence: CASSSQSEGRLTQYF. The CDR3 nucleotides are TGTGCCAGCAGCTCGCAATCGGAGGGGAGACTAACCCAGTATTTT. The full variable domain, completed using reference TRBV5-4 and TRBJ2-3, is ETGVTQSPTHLIKTRGQQVTLRCSSQSGHNTVSWYQQALGQGPQFIFQYYREEENGRGNFPPRFSGLQFPNYSSELNVNALELDDSALYLCASSSQSEGRLTQYFGPGTRLTVL.

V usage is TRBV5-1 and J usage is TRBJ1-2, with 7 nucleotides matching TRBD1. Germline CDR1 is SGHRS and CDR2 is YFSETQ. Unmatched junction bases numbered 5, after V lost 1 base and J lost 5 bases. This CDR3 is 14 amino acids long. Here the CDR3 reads CASSLTGEGYGYTF. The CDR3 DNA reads TGCGCCAGCAGCTTGACAGGGGAGGGATATGGCTACACCTTC.

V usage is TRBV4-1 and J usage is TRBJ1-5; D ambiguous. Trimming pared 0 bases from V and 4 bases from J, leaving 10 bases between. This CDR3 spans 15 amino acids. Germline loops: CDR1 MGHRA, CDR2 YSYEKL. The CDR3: CASSQDPGLNQPQHF. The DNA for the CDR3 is TGCGCCAGCAGCCAAGACCCCGGTTTGAATCAGCCCCAGCATTTT.

CDR3 amino acids: CASSVEGDRGNGYTF. DNA for the CDR3: TGTGCCAGCAGCGTAGAAGGGGACAGGGGGAATGGCTACACCTTC. V usage is TRBV9 and J usage is TRBJ1-2, with TRBD1 identical over 11 bases. Germline trimming cut 0 bases from V and 6 bases from J; bases unmatched to any gene: 4. The germline CDR1 and CDR2 sequences are SGDLS and YYNGEE. The CDR3 contains 15 residues.

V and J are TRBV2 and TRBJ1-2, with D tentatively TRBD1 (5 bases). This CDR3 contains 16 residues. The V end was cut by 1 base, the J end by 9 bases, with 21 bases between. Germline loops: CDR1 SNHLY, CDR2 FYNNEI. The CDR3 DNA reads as TGTGCCAGCAGTGAAGGGTCCCCGGGACTCAGCGATCGCTACACCTTC. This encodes CASSEGSPGLSDRYTF.

The CDR3 is CASSLSGASYGYTF. CDR3 sequence (DNA): TGTGCCAGCAGTTTGAGCGGGGCAAGCTATGGCTACACCTTC. V is TRBV27 and J is TRBJ1-2; a possible D gene is TRBD1 (5 bases). V gave up 3 bases and J gave up 4 bases, with 12 bases separating them. CDR1 MNHEY and CDR2 SMNVEV come from the germline V gene (reference sequence). The CDR3 length is 14 residues.

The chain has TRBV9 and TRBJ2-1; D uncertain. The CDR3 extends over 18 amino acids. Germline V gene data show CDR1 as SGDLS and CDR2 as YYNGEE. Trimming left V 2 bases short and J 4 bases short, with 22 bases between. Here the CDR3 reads CASSVSLPDTLPYNEQFF. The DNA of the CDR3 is TGTGCCAGCAGCGTGTCTTTGCCTGACACCCTACCATACAATGAGCAGTTCTTC.

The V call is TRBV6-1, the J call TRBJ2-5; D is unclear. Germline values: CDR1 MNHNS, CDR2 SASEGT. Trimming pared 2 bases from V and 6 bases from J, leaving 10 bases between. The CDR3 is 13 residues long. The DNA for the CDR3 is TGTGCCAGCAGTGAATGGAGCTTCCAGACCCAGTACTTC. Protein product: CASSEWSFQTQYF.